What follows is one TCR beta chain and its context. Its antigen is unknown. This entry belongs to a study of lymphopenia after photon versus proton radiotherapy. Study results and limitations: After lymphocyte nadir, photon-treated repertoires showed oligoclonal expansion, especially CD8+ Temra. Better survival with proton therapy was suggested as possible, not demonstrated.

V gave up 6 bases and J gave up 7 bases, with 13 bases separating them. The CDR3 has 14 residues. Germline V gene data show CDR1 as MDHEN and CDR2 as SYDVKM. Assay used: immunoSEQ multiplex PCR; TCRdb lists only in-frame clones, some missing. The data contain tens of thousands of clones, over 70% of them singletons. This receptor was identified in a woman in her seventies with pancreatic cancer. This chain joins TRBV28 and TRBJ1-6; D gene unclear. This sample comprised peripheral blood, obtained from a patient treated with proton-based radiotherapy. This CDR3 is CASSFTRYNSPLHF. In DNA, the CDR3 is TGTGCCAGCAGCTTCACCAGGTACAATTCACCCCTCCACTTT.